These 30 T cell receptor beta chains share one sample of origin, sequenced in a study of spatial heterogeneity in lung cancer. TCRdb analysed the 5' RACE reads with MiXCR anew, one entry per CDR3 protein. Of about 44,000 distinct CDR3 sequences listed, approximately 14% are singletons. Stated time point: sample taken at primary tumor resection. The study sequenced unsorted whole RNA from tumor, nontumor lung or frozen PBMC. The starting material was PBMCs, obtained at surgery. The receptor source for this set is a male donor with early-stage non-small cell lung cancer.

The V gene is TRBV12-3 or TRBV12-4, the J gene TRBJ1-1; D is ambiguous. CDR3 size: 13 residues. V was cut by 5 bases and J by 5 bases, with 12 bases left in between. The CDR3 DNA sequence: TGTGCCAGCAGTCCCCAGGTGGGAACTGAAGCTTTCTTT. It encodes CASSPQVGTEAFF.

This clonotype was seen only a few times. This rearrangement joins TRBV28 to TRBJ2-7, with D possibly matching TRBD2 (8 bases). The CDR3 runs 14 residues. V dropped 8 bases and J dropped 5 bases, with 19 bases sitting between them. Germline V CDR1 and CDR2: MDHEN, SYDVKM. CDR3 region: CASHAGGRGDEQYF. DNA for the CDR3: TGTGCCAGCCACGCGGGGGGCAGGGGGGACGAGCAGTACTTC.

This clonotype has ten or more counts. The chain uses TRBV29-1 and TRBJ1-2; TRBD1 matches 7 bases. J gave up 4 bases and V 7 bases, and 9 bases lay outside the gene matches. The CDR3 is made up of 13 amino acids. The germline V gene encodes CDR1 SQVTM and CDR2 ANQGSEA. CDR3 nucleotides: TGCAGCGCCGCCGCCGGGACAGCCTATGGCTACACCTTC. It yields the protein CSAAAGTAYGYTF.

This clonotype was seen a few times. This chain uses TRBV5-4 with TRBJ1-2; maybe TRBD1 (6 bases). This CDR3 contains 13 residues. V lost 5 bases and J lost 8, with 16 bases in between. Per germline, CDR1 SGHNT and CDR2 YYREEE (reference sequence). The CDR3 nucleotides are TGTGCCAGCAGGGATACAGGGACTGCCGGCTACACCTTC. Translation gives CASRDTGTAGYTF.

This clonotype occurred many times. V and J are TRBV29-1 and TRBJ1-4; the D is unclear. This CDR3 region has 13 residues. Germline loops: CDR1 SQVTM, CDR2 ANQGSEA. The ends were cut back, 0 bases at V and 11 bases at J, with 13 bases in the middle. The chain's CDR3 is CSVEDGSRRKLFF. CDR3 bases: TGCAGCGTTGAAGACGGATCCCGCAGGAAACTGTTTTTT.

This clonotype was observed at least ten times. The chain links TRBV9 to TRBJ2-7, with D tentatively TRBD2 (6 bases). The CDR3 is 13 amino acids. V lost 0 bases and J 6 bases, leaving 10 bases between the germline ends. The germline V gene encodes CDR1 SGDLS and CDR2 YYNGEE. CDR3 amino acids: CASSVGGGSEQYF. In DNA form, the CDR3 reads TGTGCCAGCAGCGTAGGTGGAGGGAGCGAGCAGTACTTC.

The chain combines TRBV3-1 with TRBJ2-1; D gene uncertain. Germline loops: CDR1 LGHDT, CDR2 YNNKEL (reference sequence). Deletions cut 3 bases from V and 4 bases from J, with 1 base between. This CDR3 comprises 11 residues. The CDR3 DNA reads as TGTGCCAGCAGCCATTACAATGAGCAGTTCTTC. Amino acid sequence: CASSHYNEQFF.

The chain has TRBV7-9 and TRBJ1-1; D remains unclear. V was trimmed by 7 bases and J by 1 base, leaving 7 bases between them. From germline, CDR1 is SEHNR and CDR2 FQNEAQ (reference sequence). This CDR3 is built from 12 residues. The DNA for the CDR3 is TGTGCCAGCACCTCTCCGAACACTGAAGCTTTCTTT. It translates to CASTSPNTEAFF.

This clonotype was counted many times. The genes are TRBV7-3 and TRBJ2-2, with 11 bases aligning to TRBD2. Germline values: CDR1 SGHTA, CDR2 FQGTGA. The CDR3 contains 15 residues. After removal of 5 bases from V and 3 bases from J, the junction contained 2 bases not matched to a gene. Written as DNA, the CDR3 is TGTGCCAGCAGCCCGGGACTAGCGGACACCGGGGAGCTGTTTTTT. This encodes CASSPGLADTGELFF.

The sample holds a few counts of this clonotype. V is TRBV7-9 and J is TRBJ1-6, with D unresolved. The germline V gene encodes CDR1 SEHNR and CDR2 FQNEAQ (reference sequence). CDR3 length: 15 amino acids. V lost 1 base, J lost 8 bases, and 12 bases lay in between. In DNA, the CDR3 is TGTGCCAGCAGCTTAGTCGCTGGGAGTGATTCACCCCTCCACTTT. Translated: CASSLVAGSDSPLHF.

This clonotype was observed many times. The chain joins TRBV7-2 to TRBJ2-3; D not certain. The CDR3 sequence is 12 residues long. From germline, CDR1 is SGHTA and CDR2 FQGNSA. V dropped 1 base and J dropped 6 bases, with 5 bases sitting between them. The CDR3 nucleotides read TGTGCCAGCAGCTTAGGAGAGGATACGCAGTATTTT. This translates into CASSLGEDTQYF. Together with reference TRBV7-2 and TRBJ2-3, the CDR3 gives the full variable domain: GAGVSQSPSNKVTEKGKDVELRCDPISGHTALYWYRQSLGQGLEFLIYFQGNSAPDKSGLPSDRFSAERTGGSVSTLTIQRTQQEDSAVYLCASSLGEDTQYFGPGTRLTVL.

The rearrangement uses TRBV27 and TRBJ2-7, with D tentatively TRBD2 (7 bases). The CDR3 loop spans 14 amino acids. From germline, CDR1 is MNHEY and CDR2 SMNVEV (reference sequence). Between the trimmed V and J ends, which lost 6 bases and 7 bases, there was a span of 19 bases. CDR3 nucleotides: TGTGCCAGCAGCTTCGGTGCGGGGGCCTTGGAGCAGTACTTC. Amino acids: CASSFGAGALEQYF.

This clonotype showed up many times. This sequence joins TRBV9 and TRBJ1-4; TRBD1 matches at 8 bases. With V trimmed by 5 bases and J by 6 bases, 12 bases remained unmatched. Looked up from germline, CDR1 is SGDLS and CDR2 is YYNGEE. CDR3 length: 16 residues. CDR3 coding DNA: TGTGCCAGCAGTGCAAACCCAGGGGGCGGGGATGAAAAACTGTTTTTT. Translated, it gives CASSANPGGGDEKLFF.

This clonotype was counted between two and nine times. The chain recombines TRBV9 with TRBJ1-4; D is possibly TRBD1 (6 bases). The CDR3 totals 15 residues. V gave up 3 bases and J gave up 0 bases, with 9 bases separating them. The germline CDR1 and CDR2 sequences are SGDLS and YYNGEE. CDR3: CASSDGQPTNEKLFF. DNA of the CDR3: TGTGCCAGCAGCGACGGACAGCCAACTAATGAAAAACTGTTTTTT.

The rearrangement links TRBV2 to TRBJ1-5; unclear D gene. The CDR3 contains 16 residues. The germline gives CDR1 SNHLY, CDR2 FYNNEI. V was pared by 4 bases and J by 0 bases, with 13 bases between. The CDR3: CASSGQDPGSNQPQHF. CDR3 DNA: TGTGCCAGCAGTGGTCAGGACCCGGGTAGCAATCAGCCCCAGCATTTT.

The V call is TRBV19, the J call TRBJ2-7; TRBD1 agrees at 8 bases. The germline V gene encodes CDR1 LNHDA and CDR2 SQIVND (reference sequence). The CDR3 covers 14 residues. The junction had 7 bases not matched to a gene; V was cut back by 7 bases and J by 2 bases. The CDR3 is CASTPTGGTYEQYF. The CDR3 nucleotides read TGTGCCAGTACTCCTACAGGGGGTACCTACGAGCAGTACTTC. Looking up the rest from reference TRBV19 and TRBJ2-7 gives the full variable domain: DGGITQSPKYLFRKEGQNVTLSCEQNLNHDAMYWYRQDPGQGLRLIYYSQIVNDFQKGDIAEGYSVSREKKESFPLTVTSAQKNPTAFYLCASTPTGGTYEQYFGPGTRLTVT.

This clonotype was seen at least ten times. The CDR3 DNA follows: TGTGCCAGCAGCGTAGGGCTAGCGGGAACCGAGCAGTACTTC. This sequence encodes CASSVGLAGTEQYF. The chain is built from TRBV9 and TRBJ2-7, with 9 nucleotides matching TRBD2. Germline CDR1 and CDR2: SGDLS and YYNGEE. CDR3 length equals 14 residues. Unmatched junction bases numbered 4, after V lost 0 bases and J lost 6 bases.

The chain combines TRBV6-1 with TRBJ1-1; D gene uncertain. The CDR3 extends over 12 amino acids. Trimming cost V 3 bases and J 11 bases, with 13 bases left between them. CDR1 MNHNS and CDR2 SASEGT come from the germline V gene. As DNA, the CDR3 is TGTGCCAGCAGTGACAACGGAGTGGGTGCTTTCTTT. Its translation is CASSDNGVGAFF.

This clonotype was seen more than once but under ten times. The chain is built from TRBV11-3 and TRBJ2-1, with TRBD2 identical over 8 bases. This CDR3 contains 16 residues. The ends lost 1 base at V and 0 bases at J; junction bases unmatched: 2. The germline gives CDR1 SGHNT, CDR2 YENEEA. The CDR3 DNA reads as TGTGCCAGCAGCTTAGTCGGGGGGGGCTCCTACAATGAGCAGTTCTTC. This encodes CASSLVGGGSYNEQFF.

The CDR3 bases are TGCGCCAGCAGCTTGGAACTAGCGGGGACTGTGACCCAGTACTTC. Residues: CASSLELAGTVTQYF. J is TRBJ2-5 and V is TRBV5-1; TRBD2 agrees at 10 bases. The CDR3 covers 15 residues. The germline gives CDR1 SGHRS, CDR2 YFSETQ. With V trimmed by 0 bases and J by 7 bases, 6 bases remained unmatched. The full variable domain, in which reference TRBV5-1 and TRBJ2-5 provide the parts outside the CDR3, is KAGVTQTPRYLIKTRGQQVTLSCSPISGHRSVSWYQQTPGQGLQFLFEYFSETQRNKGNFPGRFSGRQFSNSRSEMNVSTLELGDSALYLCASSLELAGTVTQYFGPGTRLLVL.

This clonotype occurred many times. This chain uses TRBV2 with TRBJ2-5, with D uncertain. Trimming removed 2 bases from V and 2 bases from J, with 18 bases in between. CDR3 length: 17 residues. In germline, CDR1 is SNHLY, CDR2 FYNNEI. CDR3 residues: CASSEPKDGSDQETQYF. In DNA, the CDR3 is TGTGCCAGCAGTGAACCAAAAGACGGTTCCGATCAAGAGACCCAGTACTTC.

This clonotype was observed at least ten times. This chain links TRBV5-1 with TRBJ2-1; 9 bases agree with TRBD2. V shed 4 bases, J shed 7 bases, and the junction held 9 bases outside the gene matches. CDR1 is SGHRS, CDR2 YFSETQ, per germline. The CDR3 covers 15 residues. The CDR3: CASSRSSGAGNEQFF. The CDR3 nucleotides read TGCGCCAGCAGCCGTTCTAGCGGGGCAGGGAATGAGCAGTTCTTC.

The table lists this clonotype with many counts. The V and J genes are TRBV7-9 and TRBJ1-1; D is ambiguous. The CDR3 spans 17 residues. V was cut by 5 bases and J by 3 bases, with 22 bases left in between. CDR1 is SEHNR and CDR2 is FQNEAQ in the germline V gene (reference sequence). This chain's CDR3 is CASSPRREANADTEAFF. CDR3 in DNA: TGTGCCAGCAGCCCCCGGCGAGAGGCGAATGCGGACACTGAAGCTTTCTTT.

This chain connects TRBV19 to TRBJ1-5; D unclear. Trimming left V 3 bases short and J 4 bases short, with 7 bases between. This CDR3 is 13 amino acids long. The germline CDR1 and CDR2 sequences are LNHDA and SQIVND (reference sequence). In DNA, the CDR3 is TGTGCCAGTAGTATCATGGGGAATCAGCCCCAGCATTTT. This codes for CASSIMGNQPQHF.

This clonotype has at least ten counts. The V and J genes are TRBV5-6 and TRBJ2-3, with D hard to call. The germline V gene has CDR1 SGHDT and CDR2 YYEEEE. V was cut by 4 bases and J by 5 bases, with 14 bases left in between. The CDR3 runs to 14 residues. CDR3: CASSPVLLVDTQYF. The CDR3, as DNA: TGTGCCAGCAGCCCCGTCCTATTGGTAGATACGCAGTATTTT.

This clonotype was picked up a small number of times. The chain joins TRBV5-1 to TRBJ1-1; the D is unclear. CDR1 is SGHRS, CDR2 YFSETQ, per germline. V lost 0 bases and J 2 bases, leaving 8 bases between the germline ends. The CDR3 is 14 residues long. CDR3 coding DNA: TGCGCCAGCAGCTTGGAAACGTTCAACACTGAAGCTTTCTTT. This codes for CASSLETFNTEAFF.

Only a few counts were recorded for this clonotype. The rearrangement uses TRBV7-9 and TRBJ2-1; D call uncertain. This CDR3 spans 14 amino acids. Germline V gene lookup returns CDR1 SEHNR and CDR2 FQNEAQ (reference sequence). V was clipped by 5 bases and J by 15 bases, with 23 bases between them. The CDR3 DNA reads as TGTGCCAGCAGCCTCCCTCCGGGCCAGAATTTGGCGTTCTTC. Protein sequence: CASSLPPGQNLAFF.

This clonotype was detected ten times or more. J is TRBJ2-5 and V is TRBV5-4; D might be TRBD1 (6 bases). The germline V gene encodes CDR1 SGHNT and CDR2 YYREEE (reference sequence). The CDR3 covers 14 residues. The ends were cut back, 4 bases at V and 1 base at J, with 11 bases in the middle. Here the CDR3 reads CASSTGQAQETQYF. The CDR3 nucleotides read TGTGCCAGCAGCACGGGACAAGCCCAAGAGACCCAGTACTTC. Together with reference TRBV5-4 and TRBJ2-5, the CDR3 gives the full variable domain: ETGVTQSPTHLIKTRGQQVTLRCSSQSGHNTVSWYQQALGQGPQFIFQYYREEENGRGNFPPRFSGLQFPNYSSELNVNALELDDSALYLCASSTGQAQETQYFGPGTRLLVL.

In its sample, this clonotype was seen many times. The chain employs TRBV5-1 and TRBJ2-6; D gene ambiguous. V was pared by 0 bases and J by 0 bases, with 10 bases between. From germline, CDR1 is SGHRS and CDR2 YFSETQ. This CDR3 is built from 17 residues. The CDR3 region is CASSLAPGTSGANVLTF. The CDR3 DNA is TGCGCCAGCAGCTTGGCCCCTGGAACCTCTGGGGCCAACGTCCTGACTTTC.

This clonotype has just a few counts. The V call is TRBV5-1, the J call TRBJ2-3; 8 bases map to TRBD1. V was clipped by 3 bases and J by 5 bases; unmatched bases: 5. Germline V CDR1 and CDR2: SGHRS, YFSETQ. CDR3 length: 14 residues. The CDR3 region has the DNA TGCGCCAGCAGCTCCCAGGGGGCCGGAGATACGCAGTATTTT. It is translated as CASSSQGAGDTQYF.